The rows below give T cell receptor beta chains drawn from one sample of a study of OX40 agonist ivuxolimab in advanced cancers. Profiling relied on immunoSEQ multiplex PCR, and the TCRdb table lists in-frame clones only, not all of them. This table holds 50,000 to 65,000 clones, 75% to 90% found once. Sequencing was performed on CD4+ or CD8+ T cells sorted from blood, taken in a trial of the OX40 agonist ivuxolimab. These receptors originate from an adult with an advanced solid tumor such as melanoma, head and neck, liver or kidney cancer. Each CDR3 is given with its conserved first and last residue. D genes are given only for firm matches. Clone sizes are given selectively: once, few, many, or a class where the clone is expanded.

NA	TRBD2	TRBV5-1	TRBJ2-1	CASTHSGTPTGDNEQFF	TGCGCCAGCACACATAGCGGGACTCCAACAGGAGACAATGAGCAGTTCTTC
NA	NA	TRBV6-5	TRBJ1-1	CASSYRGTSNTEAFF	TGTGCCAGCAGCTACAGAGGGACATCGAACACTGAAGCTTTCTTT
NA	TRBD1	TRBV4-2	TRBJ1-2	CASSQSGTGYYGYTF	TGTGCCAGCAGCCAATCAGGGACAGGGTACTATGGCTACACCTTC
once	NA	TRBV25-1	TRBJ2-4	CASSEDRAVAKNIQYF	TGTGCCAGCAGTGAGGATAGGGCAGTAGCCAAAAACATTCAGTACTTC
NA	NA	TRBV9	TRBJ1-5	CASSVGVNQPQHF	TGTGCCAGCAGCGTAGGGGTCAATCAGCCCCAGCATTTT
NA	NA	TRBV7-2	TRBJ2-3	CASSLGKVTDTQYF	TGTGCCAGCAGCTTAGGGAAAGTCACAGATACGCAGTATTTT
NA	TRBD1	TRBV9	TRBJ2-1	CASSALFGQGVNEQFF	TGTGCCAGCAGCGCCTTATTTGGACAGGGGGTAAATGAGCAGTTCTTC
NA	NA	TRBV5-4	TRBJ2-2	CASSLRGNTGELFF	TGTGCCAGCAGCTTGCGAGGGAACACCGGGGAGCTGTTTTTT
NA	NA	TRBV18	TRBJ1-4	CASSPGGGDIREKLFF	TGTGCCAGCTCACCGGGCGGAGGGGACATCCGTGAAAAACTGTTTTTT
NA	TRBD1	TRBV10-3	TRBJ2-7	CAISDLDRGLFEQYF	TGTGCCATCAGTGACTTGGACAGGGGGCTCTTCGAGCAGTACTTC
NA	NA	TRBV10-2	TRBJ1-2	CASSESSAAWERGYTF	TGCGCCAGCAGTGAGTCGTCGGCCGCGTGGGAGCGTGGCTACACCTTC
NA	TRBD1	TRBV28	TRBJ1-5	CASSFRQGLNQPQHF	TGTGCCAGCAGTTTCCGACAGGGATTAAATCAGCCCCAGCATTTT
NA	NA	TRBV27	TRBJ2-1	CASSSRTVQRNEQFF	TGTGCCAGCAGTTCCCGGACAGTTCAGCGCAATGAGCAGTTCTTC
NA	NA	TRBV7-2	TRBJ2-7	CASSLFFIYEQYF	TGTGCCAGCAGCTTATTTTTTATCTATGAGCAGTACTTC
NA	NA	TRBV25-1	TRBJ2-2	CASSENTGELFF	TGTGCCAGCAGTGAGAACACCGGGGAGCTGTTTTTT
NA	TRBD1	TRBV29-1	TRBJ2-1	CSAPGQGAEQFF	TGCAGCGCACCGGGACAGGGGGCTGAGCAGTTCTTC
NA	TRBD1	TRBV9	TRBJ2-5	CASSVQGDQETQYF	TGTGCCAGCAGCGTACAGGGGGACCAAGAGACCCAGTACTTC
few	TRBD1	TRBV5-1	TRBJ1-4	CASSLDGTGRVGKLFF	TGCGCCAGCAGCTTGGATGGGACAGGGAGGGTCGGCAAACTGTTTTTT
NA	NA	TRBV27	TRBJ2-1	CASSFGTNEQFF	TGTGCCAGCAGTTTCGGGACCAATGAGCAGTTCTTC
NA	TRBD2	TRBV6-5	TRBJ2-3	CASRPSGAGMDTQYF	TGTGCCAGCAGACCAAGCGGGGCGGGGATGGATACGCAGTATTTT
NA	NA	TRBV28	TRBJ1-4	CASSLFLSTRAQPRKLFF	TGTGCCAGCAGTTTGTTTCTTTCGACCCGGGCCCAACCGCGAAAACTGTTTTTT
NA	TRBD1	TRBV19	TRBJ1-1	CASSTRDRKNTEAFF	TGTGCCAGTAGTACCCGGGACAGGAAGAACACTGAAGCTTTCTTT
many	NA	TRBV28	TRBJ1-2	CASSFRAYGYTF	TGTGCCAGCAGTTTCCGGGCCTATGGCTACACCTTC
NA	TRBD1	TRBV5-5	TRBJ1-1	CASSLGYGDREAFF	TGTGCCAGCAGCTTGGGTTACGGGGACAGAGAAGCTTTCTTT
NA	NA	TRBV25-1	TRBJ2-1	CASKRATSTFNEQFF	TGTGCCAGCAAGCGGGCCACCTCAACATTTAATGAGCAGTTCTTC
NA	NA	TRBV6-1	TRBJ1-3	CATSVGGNSGNTIYF	TGTGCCACTTCAGTCGGGGGAAACTCTGGAAACACCATATATTTT
NA	NA	TRBV6-5	TRBJ1-2	CASSYLAGQRGYTF	TGTGCCAGCAGTTACCTCGCAGGGCAGAGGGGCTACACCTTC
NA	NA	TRBV7-9	TRBJ1-1	CASSLALPSGDTEAFF	TGTGCCAGCAGCCTGGCGCTCCCGTCTGGGGACACTGAAGCTTTCTTT
NA	TRBD1	TRBV5-4	TRBJ2-7	CASTPDRAGYEQYF	TGTGCCAGCACCCCGGACAGGGCAGGTTACGAGCAGTACTTC
NA	NA	TRBV5-1	TRBJ2-1	CASSLGNEQFF	TGCGCCAGCAGCTTGGGGAATGAGCAGTTCTTC
NA	NA	TRBV6-1	TRBJ1-1	CASSGHGTEAFF	TGTGCCAGCAGTGGCCACGGCACTGAAGCTTTCTTT
NA	NA	TRBV19	TRBJ2-2	CASSRVVNTGELFF	TGTGCCAGTAGTAGGGTAGTTAACACCGGGGAGCTGTTTTTT
NA	NA	TRBV29-1	TRBJ1-5	CSLYPPGPPWRPQHF	TGCAGCCTATATCCTCCGGGACCCCCTTGGCGGCCCCAGCATTTT
NA	NA	TRBV5-1	TRBJ2-6	CASSFGGRDGANVLTF	TGCGCCAGCAGCTTTGGGGGACGGGACGGGGCCAACGTCCTGACTTTC
NA	NA	TRBV10-3	TRBJ1-3	CAISESTRGNTIYF	TGTGCCATCAGTGAGTCGACTCGGGGAAACACCATATATTTT
NA	TRBD1	TRBV7-9	TRBJ2-7	CASSLAGGYEQYF	TGTGCCAGCAGCTTGGCAGGGGGTTACGAGCAGTACTTC
NA	TRBD1	TRBV19	TRBJ2-1	CASSFTGQGNWYEQFF	TGTGCCAGTAGTTTTACGGGACAGGGGAATTGGTATGAGCAGTTCTTC
once	NA	TRBV7-2	TRBJ2-2	CASSFLRTGELFF	TGTGCCAGCAGCTTTCTCCGTACCGGGGAGCTGTTTTTT
once	TRBD2	TRBV5-4	TRBJ2-5	CASSLRAGGPVETQYF	TGTGCCAGCAGCTTGAGGGCGGGAGGGCCGGTGGAGACCCAGTACTTC
NA	NA	TRBV12-5	TRBJ2-1	CASGLPNAPEQFF	TGTGCTAGTGGTTTGCCTAACGCCCCTGAGCAGTTCTTC
NA	TRBD2	TRBV18	TRBJ2-7	CASSPGTSGSKSYEQYF	TGTGCCAGCTCCCCTGGGACTAGCGGGAGCAAATCCTACGAGCAGTACTTC
once	NA	TRBV28	TRBJ1-1	CASSRQPNTEAFF	TGTGCCAGCAGTCGACAGCCGAACACTGAAGCTTTCTTT
NA	NA	TRBV20-1	TRBJ1-1	CSANDPPEAFF	TGCAGTGCTAATGATCCCCCTGAAGCTTTCTTT
NA	TRBD2	TRBV6-5	TRBJ2-5	CASTPPGREKETQYF	TGTGCCAGCACCCCGCCGGGGCGGGAGAAAGAGACCCAGTACTTC